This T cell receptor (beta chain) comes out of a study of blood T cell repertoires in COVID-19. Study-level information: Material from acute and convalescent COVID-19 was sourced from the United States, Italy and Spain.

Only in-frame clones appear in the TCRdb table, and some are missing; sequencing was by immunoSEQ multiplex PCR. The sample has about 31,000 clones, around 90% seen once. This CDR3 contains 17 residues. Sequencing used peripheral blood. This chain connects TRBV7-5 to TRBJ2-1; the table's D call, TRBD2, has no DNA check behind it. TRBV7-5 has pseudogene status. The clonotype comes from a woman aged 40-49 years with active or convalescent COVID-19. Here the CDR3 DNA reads TGTGCCAGAAGGCCGCCGGGGGGCGGGCTCTCCTACAATGAGCAGTTCTTC. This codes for CARRPPGGGLSYNEQFF.